This TCR beta chain was found in a study of blood T cells in healthy people across ages. Donation came from healthy Caucasian individuals in Russia who were aged 6 to 90. Every sample gave at least 5.5 micrograms of total RNA when it was extracted. Next came a second PCR, run for about 7 to 11 cycles, which used a sample-barcoded 5' primer along with a J-beta primer mix. A template-switch adaptor with 12 random nucleotides tagged each cDNA molecule. TCRdb recomputed calls from the 5' RACE reads with MiXCR, one row per CDR3 protein. The data hold about 1.4 million distinct CDR3 sequences, with approximately 60% observed a single time. CDR1 is MDHEN, CDR2 SYDVKM, per germline. The germline V and J ends were trimmed by 5 bases and 9 bases, with 13 bases remaining between them. The CDR3 runs 12 residues.

This chain links TRBV28 with TRBJ1-2; unclear D gene. Source material: blood. The clonotype comes from a young man in good health. The CDR3 DNA follows: TGTGCCAGCAGTATAGCCGACGGACGCTACACCTTC. Its protein product is CASSIADGRYTF.